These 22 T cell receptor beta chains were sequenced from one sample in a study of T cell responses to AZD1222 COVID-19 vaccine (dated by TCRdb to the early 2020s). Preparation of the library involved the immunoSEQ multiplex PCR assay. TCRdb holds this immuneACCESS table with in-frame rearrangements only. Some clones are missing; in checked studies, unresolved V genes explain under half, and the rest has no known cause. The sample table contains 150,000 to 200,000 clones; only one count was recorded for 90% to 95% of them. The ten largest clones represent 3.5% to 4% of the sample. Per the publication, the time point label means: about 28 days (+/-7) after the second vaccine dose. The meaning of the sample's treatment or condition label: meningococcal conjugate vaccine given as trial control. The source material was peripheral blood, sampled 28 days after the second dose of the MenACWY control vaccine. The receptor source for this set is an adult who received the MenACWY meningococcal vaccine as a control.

The CDR3 DNA follows: TGTGCCACGTCAGGTAGCGTCACCGGGGAGCTGTTTTTT. It yields the protein CATSGSVTGELFF. The chain uses TRBV24-1 and TRBJ2-2; maybe TRBD2 (5 bases). Germline V lookup: CDR1 KGHDR, CDR2 SFDVKD. V was clipped by 10 bases and J by 4 bases, with 12 bases between them. This CDR3 contains 13 residues.

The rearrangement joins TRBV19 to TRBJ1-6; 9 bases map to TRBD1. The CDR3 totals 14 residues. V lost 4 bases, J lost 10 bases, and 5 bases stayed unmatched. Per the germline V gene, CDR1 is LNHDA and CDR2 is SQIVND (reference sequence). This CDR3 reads CASSRTGDESPLHF. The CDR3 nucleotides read TGTGCCAGTAGTAGGACAGGGGATGAATCACCCCTCCACTTT. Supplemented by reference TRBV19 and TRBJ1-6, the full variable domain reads DGGITQSPKYLFRKEGQNVTLSCEQNLNHDAMYWYRQDPGQGLRLIYYSQIVNDFQKGDIAEGYSVSREKKESFPLTVTSAQKNPTAFYLCASSRTGDESPLHFGNGTRLTVT.

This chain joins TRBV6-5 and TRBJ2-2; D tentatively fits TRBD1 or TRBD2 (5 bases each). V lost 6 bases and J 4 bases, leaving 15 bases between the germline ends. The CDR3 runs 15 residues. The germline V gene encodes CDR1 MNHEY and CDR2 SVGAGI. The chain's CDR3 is CASSRTGTTTGELFF. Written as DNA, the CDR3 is TGTGCCAGCAGCCGGACCGGGACCACCACCGGGGAGCTGTTTTTT.

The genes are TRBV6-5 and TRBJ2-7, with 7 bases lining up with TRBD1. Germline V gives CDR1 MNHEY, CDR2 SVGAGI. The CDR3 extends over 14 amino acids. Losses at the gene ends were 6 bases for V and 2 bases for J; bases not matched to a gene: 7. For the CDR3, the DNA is TGTGCCAGCAGGATAACAGGGGCGACCTACGAGCAGTACTTC. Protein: CASRITGATYEQYF.

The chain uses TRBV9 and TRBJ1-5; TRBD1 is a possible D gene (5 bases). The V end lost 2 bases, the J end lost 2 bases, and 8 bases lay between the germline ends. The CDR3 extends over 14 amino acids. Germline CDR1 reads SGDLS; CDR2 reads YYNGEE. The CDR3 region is CASSVGAGNQPQHF. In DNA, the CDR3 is TGTGCCAGCAGCGTTGGGGCGGGCAATCAGCCCCAGCATTTT.

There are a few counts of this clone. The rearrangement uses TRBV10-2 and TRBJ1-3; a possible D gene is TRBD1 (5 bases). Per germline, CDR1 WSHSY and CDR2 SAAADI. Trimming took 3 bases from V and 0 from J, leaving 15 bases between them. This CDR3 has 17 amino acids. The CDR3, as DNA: TGCGCCAGCAGTGAACGCAGGGTCGCTTTCTCTGGAAACACCATATATTTT. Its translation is CASSERRVAFSGNTIYF.

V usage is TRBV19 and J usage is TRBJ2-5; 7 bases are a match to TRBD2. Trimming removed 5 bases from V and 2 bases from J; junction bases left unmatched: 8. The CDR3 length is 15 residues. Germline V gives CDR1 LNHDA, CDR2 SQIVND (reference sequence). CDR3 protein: CASSSRRGGQETQYF. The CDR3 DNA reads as TGTGCCAGTAGTTCTCGTAGGGGAGGGCAAGAGACCCAGTACTTC.

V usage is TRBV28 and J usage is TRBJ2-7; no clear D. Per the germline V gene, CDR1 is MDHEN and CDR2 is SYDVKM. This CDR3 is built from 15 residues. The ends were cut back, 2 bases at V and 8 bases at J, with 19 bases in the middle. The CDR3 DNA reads TGTGCCAGCAGTTTAGATAATGGATCCCTTCGCCAGCAGTACTTC. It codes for CASSLDNGSLRQQYF.

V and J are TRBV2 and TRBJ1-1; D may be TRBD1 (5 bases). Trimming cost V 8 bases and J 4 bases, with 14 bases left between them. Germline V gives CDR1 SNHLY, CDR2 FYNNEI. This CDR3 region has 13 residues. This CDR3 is CASRGGALTEAFF. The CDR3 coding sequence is TGTGCCAGCCGGGGCGGGGCCCTCACTGAAGCTTTCTTT. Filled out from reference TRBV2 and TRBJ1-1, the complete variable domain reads EPEVTQTPSHQVTQMGQEVILRCVPISNHLYFYWYRQILGQKVEFLVSFYNNEISEKSEIFDDQFSVERPDGSNFTLKIRSTKLEDSAMYFCASRGGALTEAFFGQGTRLTVV.

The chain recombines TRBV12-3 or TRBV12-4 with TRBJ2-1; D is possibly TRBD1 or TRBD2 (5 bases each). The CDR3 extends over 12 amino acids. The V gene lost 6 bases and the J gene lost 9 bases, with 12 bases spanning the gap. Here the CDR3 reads CASSLGTFEQFF. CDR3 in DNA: TGTGCCAGCAGCCTCGGGACGTTTGAGCAGTTCTTC.

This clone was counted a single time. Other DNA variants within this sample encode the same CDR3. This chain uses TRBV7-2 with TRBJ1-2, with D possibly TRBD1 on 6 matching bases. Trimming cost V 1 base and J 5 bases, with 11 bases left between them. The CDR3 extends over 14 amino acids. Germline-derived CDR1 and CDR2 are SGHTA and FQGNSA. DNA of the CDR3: TGTGCCAGCAGCTTAGGCCAGGGGAGGTATGGCTACACCTTC. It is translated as CASSLGQGRYGYTF. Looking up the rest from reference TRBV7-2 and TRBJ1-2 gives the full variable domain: GAGVSQSPSNKVTEKGKDVELRCDPISGHTALYWYRQSLGQGLEFLIYFQGNSAPDKSGLPSDRFSAERTGGSVSTLTIQRTQQEDSAVYLCASSLGQGRYGYTFGSGTRLTVV.

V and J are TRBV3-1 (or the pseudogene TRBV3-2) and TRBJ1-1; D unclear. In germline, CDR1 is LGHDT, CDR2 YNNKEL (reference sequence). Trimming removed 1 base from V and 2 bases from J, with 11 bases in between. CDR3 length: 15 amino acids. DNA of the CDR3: TGTGCCAGCAGCCAAGGGGCTTTCGGAAACACTGAAGCTTTCTTT. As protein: CASSQGAFGNTEAFF.

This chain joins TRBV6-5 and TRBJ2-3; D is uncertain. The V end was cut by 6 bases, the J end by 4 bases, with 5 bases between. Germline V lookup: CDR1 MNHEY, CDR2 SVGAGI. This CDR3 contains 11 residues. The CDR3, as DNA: TGTGCCAGCAGGGGTTCAGATACGCAGTATTTT. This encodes CASRGSDTQYF.

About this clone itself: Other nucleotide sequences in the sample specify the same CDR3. The CDR3 region has the DNA TGTGCCAGCAGTTTACCCGGGACAGGGGAAGAAAAACTGTTTTTT. This codes for CASSLPGTGEEKLFF. The chain is built from TRBV28 and TRBJ1-4; 10 nucleotides agree with TRBD1. The trim removed 2 bases at V and 8 bases at J, leaving 5 bases unmatched. CDR3 length equals 15 residues. Germline V gene sequence: CDR1 MDHEN, CDR2 SYDVKM.

CDR3 sequence (DNA): TGTGCCAGCAGTCCTGGACTAGCGGGAGTAAATGAGCAGTTCTTC. Amino acids: CASSPGLAGVNEQFF. This chain joins TRBV27 and TRBJ2-1, with TRBD2 identical over 13 bases. V dropped 5 bases and J dropped 7; count of bases not matched to a gene: 5. The CDR3 is 15 amino acids. Per the germline V gene, CDR1 is MNHEY and CDR2 is SMNVEV (reference sequence).

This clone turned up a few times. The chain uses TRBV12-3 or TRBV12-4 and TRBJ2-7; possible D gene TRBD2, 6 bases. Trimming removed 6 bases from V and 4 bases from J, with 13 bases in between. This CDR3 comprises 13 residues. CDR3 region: CASRGPRGYEQYF. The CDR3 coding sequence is TGTGCCAGCAGGGGACCTCGGGGGTACGAGCAGTACTTC.

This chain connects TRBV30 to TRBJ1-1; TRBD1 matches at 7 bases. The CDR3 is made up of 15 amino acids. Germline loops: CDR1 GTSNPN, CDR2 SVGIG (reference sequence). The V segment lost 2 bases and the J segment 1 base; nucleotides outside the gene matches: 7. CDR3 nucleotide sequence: TGTGCCTGGAGTTCCTACAGGGGAGGGAACACTGAAGCTTTCTTT. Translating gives CAWSSYRGGNTEAFF.

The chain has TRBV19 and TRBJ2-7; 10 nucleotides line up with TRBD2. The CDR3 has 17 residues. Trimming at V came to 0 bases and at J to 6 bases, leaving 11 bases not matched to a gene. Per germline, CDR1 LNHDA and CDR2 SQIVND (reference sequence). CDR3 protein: CASSIDLAGLAGVEQYF. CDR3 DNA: TGTGCCAGTAGTATAGATTTGGCGGGGCTAGCGGGAGTCGAGCAGTACTTC.

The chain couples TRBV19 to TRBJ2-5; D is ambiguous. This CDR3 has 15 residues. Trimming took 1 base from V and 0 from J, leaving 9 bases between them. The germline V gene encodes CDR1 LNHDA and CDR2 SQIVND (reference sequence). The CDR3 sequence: CASSIGRMYQETQYF. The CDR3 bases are TGTGCCAGTAGTATAGGGAGAATGTACCAAGAGACCCAGTACTTC.

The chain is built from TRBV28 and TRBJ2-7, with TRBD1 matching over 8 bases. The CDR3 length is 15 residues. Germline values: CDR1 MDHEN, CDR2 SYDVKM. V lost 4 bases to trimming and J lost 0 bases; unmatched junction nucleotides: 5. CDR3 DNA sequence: TGTGCCAGCAGTTCACAGGGGGGCCTCTCCTACGAGCAGTACTTC. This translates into CASSSQGGLSYEQYF.

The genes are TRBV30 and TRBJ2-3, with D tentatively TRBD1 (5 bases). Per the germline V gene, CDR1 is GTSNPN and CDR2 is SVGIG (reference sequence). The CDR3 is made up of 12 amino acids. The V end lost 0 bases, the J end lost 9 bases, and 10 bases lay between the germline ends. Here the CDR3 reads CAWSVGQGTQYF. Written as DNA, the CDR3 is TGTGCCTGGAGTGTAGGTCAGGGCACGCAGTATTTT.

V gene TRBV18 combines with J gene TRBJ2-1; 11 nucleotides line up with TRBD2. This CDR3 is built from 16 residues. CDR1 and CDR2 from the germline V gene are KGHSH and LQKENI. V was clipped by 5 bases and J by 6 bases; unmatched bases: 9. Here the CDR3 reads CASSSTSGTFGNEQFF. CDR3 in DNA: TGTGCCAGCTCATCGACTAGCGGGACCTTTGGCAATGAGCAGTTCTTC.